This T cell receptor beta chain was recovered during a study of blood T cells in healthy people across ages. Alongside a J-beta primer mix, a sample-barcoded 5' primer served in a second PCR lasting 7 to 11 cycles. Unique molecular identifiers of 12 random nucleotides labeled each cDNA. A single record per CDR3 protein comes from TCRdb applying MiXCR to the 5' RACE reads. The sample includes about 780,000 distinct CDR3 sequences, about 46% of them seen just once. The clonotype was recovered from a man older than 75 in good health. The sample consisted of blood.

CDR3 coding DNA: TGTGCCAGCAGCCAAGATTTAGGGACAGAGCAGTACTTC. This sequence encodes CASSQDLGTEQYF. The V call is TRBV14, the J call TRBJ2-7; a weak D match, TRBD1 (6 bases). Germline V gives CDR1 SGHDN, CDR2 FVKESK. The length of the CDR3 is 13 residues. V was trimmed by 0 bases and J by 7 bases, leaving 10 bases between them.